What follows describes a single T cell receptor (beta chain). The sample comes from a study of cytomegalovirus exposure and HLA in healthy donors. The protocol was immunoSEQ multiplex PCR, while the TCRdb copy is restricted to in-frame clones and leaves out a portion. This sample has about 160,000 clones; 70% to 90% occur once, and the top ten carry 5% to 7%. This CDR3 has 15 residues. Germline CDR1 and CDR2: MNHEY and SVGAGI. V was pared by 4 bases and J by 4 bases, with 7 bases of the junction left unmatched. The sample was PBMCs. The J gene is TRBJ2-3, the V gene TRBV6-5, with 8 bases that match TRBD2. This TCR was sampled from a woman in her 30s in good health and CMV-seronegative. The CDR3 bases are TGTGCCAGCAGTTCCACGGGGGGGCCATCAGATACGCAGTATTTT. Encoded protein: CASSSTGGPSDTQYF.